This T cell receptor (beta chain) originates from a study of blood T cell repertoires in COVID-19. This CDR3 is built from 14 residues. V gave up 0 bases and J gave up 1 base, with 8 bases separating them. Germline V gives CDR1 SGHTS, CDR2 YDEGEE. This study enrolled people aged about 18 to 100 from roughly 24 US geographic areas. Method: immunoSEQ multiplex PCR; TCRdb's copy keeps in-frame clones and lacks some. Of 130,000 or so clones detected, about 79% appear once; the ten largest clones hold roughly 9.2%. The source material was PBMCs or T cells enriched from blood (not recorded which). This chain links TRBV5-8 with TRBJ2-7, with TRBD1 as a possible D gene (5 bases). This receptor was identified in a man in his fifties or sixties who had recovered from COVID-19. The CDR3 reads CASSLDRSSYEQYF. The CDR3 coding sequence is TGTGCCAGCAGCTTGGACAGGTCGTCCTACGAGCAGTACTTC. Based on the CDR3 plus reference TRBV5-8 and TRBJ2-7, the full variable domain is EAGVTQSPTHLIKTRGQQATLRCSPISGHTSVYWYQQALGLGLQFLLWYDEGEERNRGNFPPRFSGRQFPNYSSELNVNALELEDSALYLCASSLDRSSYEQYFGPGTRLTVT.